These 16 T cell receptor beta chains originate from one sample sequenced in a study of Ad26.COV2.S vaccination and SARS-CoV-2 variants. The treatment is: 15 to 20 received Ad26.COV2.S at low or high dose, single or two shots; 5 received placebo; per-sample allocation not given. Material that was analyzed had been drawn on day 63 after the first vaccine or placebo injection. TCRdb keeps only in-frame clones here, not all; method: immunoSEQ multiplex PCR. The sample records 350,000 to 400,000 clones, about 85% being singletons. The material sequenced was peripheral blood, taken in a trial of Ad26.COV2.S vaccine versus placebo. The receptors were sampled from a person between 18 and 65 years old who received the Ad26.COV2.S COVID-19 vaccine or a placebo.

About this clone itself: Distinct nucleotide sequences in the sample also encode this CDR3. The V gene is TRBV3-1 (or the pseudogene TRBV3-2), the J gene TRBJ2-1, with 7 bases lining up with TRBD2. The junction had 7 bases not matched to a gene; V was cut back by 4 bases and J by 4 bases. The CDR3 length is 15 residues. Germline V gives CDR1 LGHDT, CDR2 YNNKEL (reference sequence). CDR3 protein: CASSPGVGGYNEQFF. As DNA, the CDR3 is TGTGCCAGCAGCCCCGGGGTGGGGGGGTACAATGAGCAGTTCTTC.

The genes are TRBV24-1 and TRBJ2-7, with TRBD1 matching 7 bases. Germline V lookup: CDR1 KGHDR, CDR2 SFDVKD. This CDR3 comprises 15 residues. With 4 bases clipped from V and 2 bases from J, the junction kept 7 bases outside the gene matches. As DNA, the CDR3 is TGTGCCACCAGTGAGGCCGGGACAGATACCTACGAGCAGTACTTC. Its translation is CATSEAGTDTYEQYF.

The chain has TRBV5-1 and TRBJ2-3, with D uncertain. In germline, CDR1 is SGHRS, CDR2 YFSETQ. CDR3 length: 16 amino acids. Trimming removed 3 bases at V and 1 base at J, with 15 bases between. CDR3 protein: CASSSIGGSGTDTQYF. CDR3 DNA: TGCGCCAGCAGCTCAATAGGCGGTTCGGGCACAGATACGCAGTATTTT.

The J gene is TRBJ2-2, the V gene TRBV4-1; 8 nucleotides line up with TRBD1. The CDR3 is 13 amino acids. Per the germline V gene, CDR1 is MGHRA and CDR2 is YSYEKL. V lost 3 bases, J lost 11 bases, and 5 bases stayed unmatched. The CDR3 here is CASSQIQGVELFF. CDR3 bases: TGCGCCAGCAGCCAGATACAGGGGGTAGAGCTGTTTTTT.

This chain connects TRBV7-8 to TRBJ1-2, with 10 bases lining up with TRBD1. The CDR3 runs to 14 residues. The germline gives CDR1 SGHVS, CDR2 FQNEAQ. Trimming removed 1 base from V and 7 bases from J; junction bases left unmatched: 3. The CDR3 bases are TGTGCCAGCAGCTTAGGGGGACAGGGGTTTGGCTACACCTTC. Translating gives CASSLGGQGFGYTF.

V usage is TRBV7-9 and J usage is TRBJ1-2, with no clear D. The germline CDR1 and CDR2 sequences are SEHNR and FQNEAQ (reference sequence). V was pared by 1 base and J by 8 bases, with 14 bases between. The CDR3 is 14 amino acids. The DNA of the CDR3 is TGTGCCAGCAGCTTAGGAGCAGGTCTTGAGGGCTACACCTTC. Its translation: CASSLGAGLEGYTF.

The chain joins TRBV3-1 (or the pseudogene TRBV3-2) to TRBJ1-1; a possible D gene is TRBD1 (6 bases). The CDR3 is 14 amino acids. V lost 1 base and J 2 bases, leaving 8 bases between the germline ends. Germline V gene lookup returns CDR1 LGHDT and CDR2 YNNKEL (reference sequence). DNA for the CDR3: TGTGCCAGCAGCCAAGTACAGGGTAACACTGAAGCTTTCTTT. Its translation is CASSQVQGNTEAFF.

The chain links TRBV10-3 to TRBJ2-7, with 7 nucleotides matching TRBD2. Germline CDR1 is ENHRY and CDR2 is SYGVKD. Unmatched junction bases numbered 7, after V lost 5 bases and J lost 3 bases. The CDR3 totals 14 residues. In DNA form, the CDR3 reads TGTGCCATCAGTTCCCATGGCGGGGGCTACGAGCAGTACTTC. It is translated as CAISSHGGGYEQYF.

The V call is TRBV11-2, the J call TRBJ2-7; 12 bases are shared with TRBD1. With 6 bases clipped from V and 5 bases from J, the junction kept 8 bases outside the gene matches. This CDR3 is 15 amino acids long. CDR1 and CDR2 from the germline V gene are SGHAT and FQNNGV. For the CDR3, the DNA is TGTGCCAGCAGGGAAACCGGGACAGGGGGCAACGAGCAGTACTTC. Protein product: CASRETGTGGNEQYF. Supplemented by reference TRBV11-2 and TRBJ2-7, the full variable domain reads EAGVAQSPRYKIIEKRQSVAFWCNPISGHATLYWYQQILGQGPKLLIQFQNNGVVDDSQLPKDRFSAERLKGVDSTLKIQPAKLEDSAVYLCASRETGTGGNEQYFGPGTRLTVT.

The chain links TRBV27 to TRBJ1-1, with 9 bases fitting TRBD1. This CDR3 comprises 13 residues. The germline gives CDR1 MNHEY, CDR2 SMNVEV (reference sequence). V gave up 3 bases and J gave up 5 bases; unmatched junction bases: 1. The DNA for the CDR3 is TGTGCCAGCAGTTTGACAGGGGGTACTGAAGCTTTCTTT. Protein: CASSLTGGTEAFF.

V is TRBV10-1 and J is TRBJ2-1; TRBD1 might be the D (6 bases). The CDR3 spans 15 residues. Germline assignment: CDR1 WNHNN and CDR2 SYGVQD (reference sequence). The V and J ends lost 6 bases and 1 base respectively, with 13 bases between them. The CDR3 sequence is CASSKGDTSYNEQFF. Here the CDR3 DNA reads TGCGCCAGCAGCAAGGGGGATACGTCCTACAATGAGCAGTTCTTC.

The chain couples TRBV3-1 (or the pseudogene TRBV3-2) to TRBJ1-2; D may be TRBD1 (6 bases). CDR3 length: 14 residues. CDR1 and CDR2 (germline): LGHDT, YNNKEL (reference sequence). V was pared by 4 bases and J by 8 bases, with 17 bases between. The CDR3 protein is CASSPSGPGGGYTF. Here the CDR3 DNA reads TGTGCCAGCAGCCCTTCCGGGCCGGGGGGCGGCTACACCTTC.

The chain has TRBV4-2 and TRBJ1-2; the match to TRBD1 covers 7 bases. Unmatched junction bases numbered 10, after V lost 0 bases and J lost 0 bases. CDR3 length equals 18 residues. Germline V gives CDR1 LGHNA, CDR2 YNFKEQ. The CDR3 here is CASSQDRARTGANYGYTF. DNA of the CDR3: TGTGCCAGCAGCCAAGATAGGGCCCGGACAGGAGCTAACTATGGCTACACCTTC.

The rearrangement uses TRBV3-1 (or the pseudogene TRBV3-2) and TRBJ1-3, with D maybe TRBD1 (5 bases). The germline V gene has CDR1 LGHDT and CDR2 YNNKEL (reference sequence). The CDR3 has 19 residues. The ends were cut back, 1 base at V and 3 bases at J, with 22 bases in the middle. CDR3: CASSQGLGGSGLSGNTIYF. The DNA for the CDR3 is TGTGCCAGCAGCCAAGGTCTGGGGGGATCCGGTTTAAGTGGAAACACCATATATTTT.

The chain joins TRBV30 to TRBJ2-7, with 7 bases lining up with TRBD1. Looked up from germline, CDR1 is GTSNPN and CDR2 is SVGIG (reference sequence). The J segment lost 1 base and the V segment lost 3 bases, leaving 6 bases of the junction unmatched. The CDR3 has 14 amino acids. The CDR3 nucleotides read TGTGCCTGGAGCCTCGGGACAGCTTCCTACGAGCAGTACTTC. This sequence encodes CAWSLGTASYEQYF.

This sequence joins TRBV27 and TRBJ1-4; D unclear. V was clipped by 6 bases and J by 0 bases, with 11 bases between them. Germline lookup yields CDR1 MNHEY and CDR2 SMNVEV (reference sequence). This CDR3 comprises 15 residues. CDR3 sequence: CASSHRWSTNEKLFF. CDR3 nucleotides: TGTGCCAGCAGCCACCGTTGGTCAACTAATGAAAAACTGTTTTTT. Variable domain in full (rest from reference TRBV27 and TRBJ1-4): EAQVTQNPRYLITVTGKKLTVTCSQNMNHEYMSWYRQDPGLGLRQIYYSMNVEVTDKGDVPEGYKVSRKEKRNFPLILESPSPNQTSLYFCASSHRWSTNEKLFFGSGTQLSVL.